This T cell receptor beta chain is drawn from a study of T cell responses to AZD1222 COVID-19 vaccine. Study results and limitations: Spike-specific TCR breadth and depth grew following two AZD1222 doses.

The data were produced by immunoSEQ multiplex PCR, yet TCRdb's version contains in-frame clones alone and is incomplete. Here the sample spans 100,000 to 150,000 clones, approximately 91% being singletons. A word on this clone: Its antigen is undetermined.

Sequenced material: peripheral blood, taken 28 days after the second AZD1222 dose. This clonotype was obtained from an adult who received the AZD1222 COVID-19 vaccine.

CDR3 sequence (DNA): TGCGCCAGCAGCGGGGGACAGGCCACAGATACGCAGTATTTT. Residues: CASSGGQATDTQYF. This sequence joins TRBV5-1 and TRBJ2-3, with 8 bases identical to TRBD1. V trimming: 4 bases; J trimming: 2 bases; junction bases outside the gene matches: 3. Germline CDR1 is SGHRS and CDR2 is YFSETQ. The CDR3 covers 14 residues.